Below are 6 T cell receptor beta chains sequenced from a single sample in a study of ipilimumab plus nivolumab after autologous stem cell transplantation. Measured with immunoSEQ multiplex PCR; TCRdb has only the in-frame clones, and not every one. The sample lists about 47,000 clones; about 88% were seen once. Sample: PBMCs, taken in a trial of ipilimumab plus nivolumab as post-transplant consolidation. The receptors originated from a male donor with multiple myeloma.

The chain recombines TRBV28 with TRBJ2-2; 7 bases match TRBD2. V was pared by 5 bases and J by 2 bases, with 11 bases of the junction left unmatched. CDR1 and CDR2 (germline): MDHEN, SYDVKM. This CDR3 contains 17 residues. The CDR3 DNA reads TGTGCCAGCAGTCCCCTGAGGGACTACTCAAACACCGGGGAGCTGTTTTTT. It codes for CASSPLRDYSNTGELFF.

The chain recombines TRBV10-1 with TRBJ1-2, with D perhaps TRBD1 (5 bases). This CDR3 is built from 16 residues. Germline V gives CDR1 WNHNN, CDR2 SYGVQD (reference sequence). Between the trimmed V and J ends, which lost 6 bases and 3 bases, there was a span of 20 bases. The CDR3: CASRGVPIGADYGYTF. The CDR3 region has the DNA TGCGCCAGCAGAGGAGTCCCCATTGGGGCCGACTATGGCTACACCTTC.

The chain links TRBV4-3 to TRBJ1-2; 9 nucleotides align to TRBD1. J lost 8 bases, V lost 4 bases, and 8 bases had no gene match. From germline, CDR1 is LGHNA and CDR2 YSLEER. CDR3 length equals 14 residues. The CDR3 DNA reads TGCGCCAGCAGCCGAGACAGGGGGGAGGGGGGCTACACCTTC. Its translation: CASSRDRGEGGYTF.

V and J are TRBV7-2 and TRBJ1-4, with TRBD1 matching 8 bases. The CDR3 length is 15 residues. Germline lookup yields CDR1 SGHTA and CDR2 FQGNSA. With V trimmed by 1 base and J by 8 bases, 6 bases remained unmatched. The CDR3 DNA reads TGTGCCAGCAGCTTAGTCGCAGGGGGCATGGAAAAACTGTTTTTT. This gives the protein CASSLVAGGMEKLFF.

This chain uses TRBV4-3 with TRBJ1-4; D might be TRBD1 (6 bases). This CDR3 comprises 14 residues. Germline lookup yields CDR1 LGHNA and CDR2 YSLEER. With 0 bases removed from V and 9 bases from J, the gap between germline ends came to 11 bases. Here the CDR3 DNA reads TGCGCCAGCAGCCAAGACAGGGGTTTTCAAAAACTGTTTTTT. This encodes CASSQDRGFQKLFF.

The table lists this clone with a count of one. The chain employs TRBV11-2 and TRBJ2-7, with D unclear. The germline V gene has CDR1 SGHAT and CDR2 FQNNGV. V was trimmed by 0 bases and J by 13 bases, leaving 13 bases between them. CDR3 length: 12 residues. CDR3: CASSLDPASIYF. As DNA, the CDR3 is TGTGCCAGCAGCTTAGACCCAGCCAGCATTTACTTC.